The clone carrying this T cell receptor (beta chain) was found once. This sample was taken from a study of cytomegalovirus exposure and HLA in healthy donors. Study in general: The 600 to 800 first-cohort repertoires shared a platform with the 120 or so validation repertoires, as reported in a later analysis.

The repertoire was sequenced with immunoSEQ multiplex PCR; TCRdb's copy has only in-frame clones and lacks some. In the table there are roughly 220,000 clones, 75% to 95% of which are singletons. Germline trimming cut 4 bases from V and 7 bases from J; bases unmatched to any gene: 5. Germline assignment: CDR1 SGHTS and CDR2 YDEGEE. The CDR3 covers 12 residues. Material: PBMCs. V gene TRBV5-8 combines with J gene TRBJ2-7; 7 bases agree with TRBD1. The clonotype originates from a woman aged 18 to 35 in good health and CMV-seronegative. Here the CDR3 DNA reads TGTGCCAGCAGCCCGTACAGGGGTGAGCAGTACTTC. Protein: CASSPYRGEQYF.